This TCR beta chain was documented in a study of T cell changes during pregnancy in multiple sclerosis. This table comes from immunoSEQ multiplex PCR, and its TCRdb copy is limited to in-frame clones, with some not included. The sample holds 120,000 or so clones, under 95% seen once. Germline CDR1 reads LNHDA; CDR2 reads SQIVND (reference sequence). J lost 18 bases, V lost 3 bases, and 11 bases had no gene match. CDR3 length: 13 residues. The V gene is TRBV19, the J gene TRBJ1-6; 7 nucleotides match TRBD1. The sequence derives from a female donor with multiple sclerosis, enrolled in a pregnancy study. This sample comprised peripheral blood, obtained before pregnancy. CDR3: CASSIDLDRSPHF. The DNA of the CDR3 is TGTGCCAGTAGTATTGACTTGGACAGGTCCCCCCACTTT.